A single sample is the source of the 21 T cell receptor beta chains below, sequenced in a study of OX40 agonist ivuxolimab in advanced cancers. Some clones are missing from TCRdb's copy, which holds only in-frame ones; the method was immunoSEQ multiplex PCR. The sample carries more than 80,000 clones, 90% to 95% recorded once. The sample here was CD4+ or CD8+ T cells sorted from blood, taken in a trial of the OX40 agonist ivuxolimab. Receptors were obtained from an adult with an advanced solid tumor such as melanoma, head and neck, liver or kidney cancer.

V and J are TRBV28 and TRBJ2-7; 7 positions agree with TRBD2. V lost 4 bases, J lost 0 bases, and 6 bases stayed unmatched. The CDR3 runs to 15 residues. CDR1 and CDR2 from the germline V gene are MDHEN and SYDVKM. CDR3 loop: CASSSPSGISYEQYF. In DNA form, the CDR3 reads TGTGCCAGCAGTTCCCCCAGCGGGATCTCCTACGAGCAGTACTTC.

The chain's CDR3 is CASSITGGWQPQHF. CDR3 nucleotides: TGTGCCAGCAGTATTACAGGGGGATGGCAGCCCCAGCATTTT. The rearrangement joins TRBV28 to TRBJ1-5; 8 bases fit TRBD1. CDR1 MDHEN and CDR2 SYDVKM come from the germline V gene. The CDR3 totals 14 residues. V was clipped by 5 bases and J by 7 bases; unmatched bases: 7.

This rearrangement joins TRBV28 to TRBJ1-6; D is uncertain. CDR1 MDHEN and CDR2 SYDVKM come from the germline V gene. The CDR3 runs to 18 residues. V lost 5 bases to trimming and J lost 4 bases, with 21 bases between them. CDR3 sequence: CASSPRIDGRLYNSPLHF. Here the CDR3 DNA reads TGTGCCAGCAGTCCTCGTATAGACGGTAGACTGTATAATTCACCCCTCCACTTT. Full variable domain (outside the CDR3, taken from reference TRBV28 and TRBJ1-6): DVKVTQSSRYLVKRTGEKVFLECVQDMDHENMFWYRQDPGLGLRLIYFSYDVKMKEKGDIPEGYSVSREKKERFSLILESASTNQTSMYLCASSPRIDGRLYNSPLHFGNGTRLTVT.

The J gene is TRBJ1-2, the V gene TRBV7-3, with a weak D call TRBD1 (5 bases). The CDR3 is made up of 13 amino acids. Germline CDR1 SGHTA, CDR2 FQGTGA. Trimming removed 2 bases from V and 8 bases from J, with 12 bases in between. The CDR3 region is CASSLGARGGYTF. The CDR3 DNA is TGTGCCAGCAGCTTAGGGGCGAGGGGCGGCTACACCTTC.

The chain couples TRBV15 to TRBJ2-7, with unresolved D. The CDR3 runs 16 residues. Per the germline V gene, CDR1 is LNHNV and CDR2 is YYDKDF (reference sequence). V lost 0 bases, J lost 0 bases, and 12 bases lay in between. The CDR3 DNA sequence: TGTGCCACCAGCAGAGACAGTGCCCCTACCTCCTACGAGCAGTACTTC. Translating gives CATSRDSAPTSYEQYF.

The rearrangement links TRBV15 to TRBJ2-1; a weak D match, TRBD2 (6 bases). V lost 1 base and J lost 3, with 19 bases in between. The germline gives CDR1 LNHNV, CDR2 YYDKDF (reference sequence). The CDR3 runs 18 residues. CDR3 nucleotide sequence: TGTGCCACCAGCAGAGTTCTAAAAGCGGGTTTTGGCTACAATGAGCAGTTCTTC. This sequence encodes CATSRVLKAGFGYNEQFF.

This clone has just one count. J is TRBJ1-1 and V is TRBV12-5, with D tentatively TRBD1 (5 bases). Trimming took 0 bases from V and 9 from J, leaving 26 bases between them. The germline gives CDR1 LGHNT, CDR2 FRNRAP. The CDR3 is made up of 18 amino acids. CDR3 nucleotides: TGTGCTAGTGGTTTGGTCAAATACCGGGACGGCCTTTATGGCCAAGCTTTCTTT. This encodes CASGLVKYRDGLYGQAFF.

This chain joins TRBV28 and TRBJ1-2, with 7 bases aligning to TRBD1. Germline CDR1 reads MDHEN; CDR2 reads SYDVKM. The CDR3 has 13 amino acids. The V gene end was trimmed by 3 bases and the J gene end by 4 bases; junction bases not matched to a gene: 2. Here the CDR3 reads CASSLTGSYGYTF. The CDR3 DNA reads as TGTGCCAGCAGTTTGACAGGGTCCTATGGCTACACCTTC.

The V and J genes are TRBV5-1 and TRBJ2-7; D may match TRBD1 or TRBD2 (5 bases each). The CDR3 totals 15 residues. Looked up from germline, CDR1 is SGHRS and CDR2 is YFSETQ. V lost 1 base and J lost 2, with 13 bases in between. In DNA, the CDR3 is TGCGCCAGCAGCTTGACCCCAGGGACCGCCTACGAGCAGTACTTC. Its translation is CASSLTPGTAYEQYF.

V usage is TRBV11-2 and J usage is TRBJ2-1, with D possibly matching TRBD2 (6 bases). This CDR3 spans 13 amino acids. V dropped 5 bases and J dropped 8 bases, with 13 bases sitting between them. Germline V lookup: CDR1 SGHAT, CDR2 FQNNGV. CDR3 protein: CASSLTTGDEQFF. The CDR3 nucleotides are TGTGCCAGCAGCCTGACGACGGGGGATGAGCAGTTCTTC.

The chain combines TRBV15 with TRBJ1-2, with D perhaps TRBD1 (5 bases). The ends were cut back, 5 bases at V and 2 bases at J, with 9 bases in the middle. CDR1 is LNHNV and CDR2 is YYDKDF in the germline V gene (reference sequence). The CDR3 is 13 residues long. Here the CDR3 reads CATSDTGNYGYTF. In DNA, the CDR3 is TGTGCCACCAGCGATACAGGCAACTATGGCTACACCTTC.

The V gene is TRBV18, the J gene TRBJ2-7; TRBD1 matches at 9 bases. This CDR3 is built from 13 residues. The germline gives CDR1 KGHSH, CDR2 LQKENI. Trimming removed 4 bases from V and 5 bases from J; junction bases left unmatched: 3. For the CDR3, the DNA is TGTGCCAGCTCACGGGACAGGGTCAACGAGCAGTACTTC. Translating gives CASSRDRVNEQYF.

The gene calls are TRBV10-3 and TRBJ2-7; D uncertain. This CDR3 has 15 amino acids. With 5 bases removed from V and 7 bases from J, the gap between germline ends came to 21 bases. Germline-derived CDR1 and CDR2 are ENHRY and SYGVKD. The CDR3 nucleotides read TGTGCCATCAGTTCCGGGCCAGCTTCCTCTAGGGAGCAGTACTTC. Its translation is CAISSGPASSREQYF.

This chain joins TRBV7-2 and TRBJ2-1, with TRBD2 matching over 8 bases. Germline V gene sequence: CDR1 SGHTA, CDR2 FQGNSA. Trimming took 2 bases from V and 7 from J; bases not matched to a gene: 4. The CDR3 consists of 14 residues. This CDR3 reads CASSLSGLVNEQFF. CDR3 nucleotides: TGTGCCAGCAGCTTATCGGGACTAGTTAATGAGCAGTTCTTC.

The genes are TRBV7-3 and TRBJ2-1, with 7 bases that match TRBD2. The germline gives CDR1 SGHTA, CDR2 FQGTGA. The CDR3 is made up of 15 amino acids. J gave up 0 bases and V 1 base, and 0 bases lay outside the gene matches. The CDR3 loop is CASSLSGSSYNEQFF. The CDR3 DNA is TGTGCCAGCAGCTTAAGCGGGAGCTCCTACAATGAGCAGTTCTTC. The full variable domain, rest sourced from reference TRBV7-3 and TRBJ2-1, is GAGVSQTPSNKVTEKGKYVELRCDPISGHTALYWYRQSLGQGPEFLIYFQGTGAADDSGLPNDRFFAVRPEGSVSTLKIQRTERGDSAVYLCASSLSGSSYNEQFFGPGTRLTVL.

The chain is built from TRBV27 and TRBJ1-6; tentative D call: TRBD1 (5 bases). V gave up 7 bases and J gave up 8 bases, with 18 bases separating them. The germline gives CDR1 MNHEY, CDR2 SMNVEV (reference sequence). This CDR3 spans 15 amino acids. CDR3 sequence (DNA): TGTGCCAGCAATCAGCAGGGCCCCCGCCATTCACCCCTCCACTTT. Its protein is CASNQQGPRHSPLHF.

This clone came up a few times. The gene calls are TRBV6-1 and TRBJ1-5, with D tentatively TRBD1 (5 bases). The ends were cut back, 2 bases at V and 4 bases at J, with 18 bases in the middle. Germline CDR1 and CDR2: MNHNS and SASEGT. The CDR3 spans 17 residues. The CDR3 sequence: CASSEPEGRSANQPQHF. CDR3 bases: TGTGCCAGCAGTGAACCGGAGGGGAGGTCGGCGAATCAGCCCCAGCATTTT.

This sequence joins TRBV28 and TRBJ1-5; D is undetermined. Germline CDR1 is MDHEN and CDR2 is SYDVKM. The CDR3 consists of 15 residues. Trimming shortened V by 1 base and J by 0 bases, and 7 bases separated the two germline ends. This CDR3 reads CASSLLRGSNQPQHF. DNA for the CDR3: TGTGCCAGCAGTTTATTGCGGGGTAGCAATCAGCCCCAGCATTTT.

The rearrangement joins TRBV6-5 to TRBJ2-1, with D perhaps matching TRBD1 (5 bases). Germline CDR1 MNHEY, CDR2 SVGAGI. V gave up 6 bases and J gave up 0 bases, with 12 bases separating them. The CDR3 covers 15 residues. For the CDR3, the DNA is TGTGCCAGCAGCCGAACAGGCCGCTCCTACAATGAGCAGTTCTTC. Translation: CASSRTGRSYNEQFF.

The chain joins TRBV19 to TRBJ2-2; 9 bases map to TRBD1. Germline trimming cut 6 bases from V and 4 bases from J; bases unmatched to any gene: 3. This CDR3 spans 14 amino acids. Germline V CDR1 and CDR2: LNHDA, SQIVND (reference sequence). The CDR3 DNA reads TGTGCCAGTAGGACAGGGGGAGGCACCGGGGAGCTGTTTTTT. The encoded protein is CASRTGGGTGELFF.

This chain uses TRBV27 with TRBJ2-1, with 15 bases that match TRBD2. Germline V gene lookup returns CDR1 MNHEY and CDR2 SMNVEV (reference sequence). V dropped 5 bases and J dropped 6; count of bases not matched to a gene: 8. CDR3 length: 17 amino acids. The CDR3 loop is CASSRRTSGRAFNEQFF. The CDR3 DNA reads TGTGCCAGCAGTAGACGGACTAGCGGGAGGGCCTTCAATGAGCAGTTCTTC.